This T cell receptor (beta chain) was sequenced in a study of shared clonotypes between healthy human individuals. Findings and limits, study-wide: The diversity represented, both genetic and in exposure history, was limited by few donors. Sample collection involved blood only; tissue repertoires are likely different. For naive CD4 cells, 4.5% to 6.5% of clonotypes were shared across a few donors.

Sequencing used immunoSEQ multiplex PCR; TCRdb keeps in-frame clones, though not all of them. The sample lists around 1,900,000 clones; just over 90% were seen once. Positively selected for CCR7, the CD45RO-negative cells used as naive CD8 cells excluded terminally differentiated effector memory CD45RA+ cells. As regards this clone: Its matching antigen is unknown.

CDR3 length: 15 residues. J gave up 3 bases and V 4 bases, and 3 bases lay outside the gene matches. Germline CDR1 reads SGHAT; CDR2 reads FQNNGV. Source material: naive CD8+ T cells from PBMCs. This TCR was recovered from a man aged 18 to 35 in good health. Some clones in this sample may be carry-over from other donors' samples. The rearrangement uses TRBV11-2 and TRBJ2-3; 11 bases are shared with TRBD1. CDR3 in DNA: TGTGCCAGCAGCTGGACAGGGGGCGCAACAGATACGCAGTATTTT. Residues: CASSWTGGATDTQYF.